These 26 T cell receptor beta chains came from one sample sequenced in a study of blood T cell repertoires in COVID-19. Sequencing used immunoSEQ multiplex PCR; TCRdb keeps in-frame clones, though not all of them. The table lists 150,000 or so clones, over 75% of them singletons, with about 10% in the top ten. The specimen sequenced was peripheral blood. These receptors came from a man aged 55 to 70 with active or convalescent COVID-19.

The chain is built from TRBV5-1 and TRBJ2-5, with TRBD1 identical over 8 bases. There are 16 residues in the CDR3. Germline V gene sequence: CDR1 SGHRS, CDR2 YFSETQ. Unmatched junction bases numbered 13, after V lost 4 bases and J lost 5 bases. CDR3 sequence: CASSASPGQVGETQYF. The DNA for the CDR3 is TGCGCCAGCAGCGCCAGCCCGGGACAGGTGGGGGAGACCCAGTACTTC.

V usage is TRBV5-8 and J usage is TRBJ2-5; the match to TRBD2 covers 9 bases. In germline, CDR1 is SGHTS, CDR2 YDEGEE. CDR3 length: 17 residues. Trimming removed 4 bases from V and 5 bases from J; junction bases left unmatched: 15. This CDR3 reads CASSPVGGGLAGETQYF. CDR3 in DNA: TGTGCCAGCAGCCCTGTAGGAGGGGGACTAGCTGGCGAGACCCAGTACTTC.

The chain's CDR3 is CAISGGQGDTEAFF. For the CDR3, the DNA is TGTGCCATCAGTGGGGGACAGGGGGACACTGAAGCTTTCTTT. The rearrangement links TRBV10-3 to TRBJ1-1, with 11 bases fitting TRBD1. V lost 4 bases to trimming and J lost 3 bases; unmatched junction nucleotides: 1. CDR3 length: 14 residues. Per germline, CDR1 ENHRY and CDR2 SYGVKD.

On this clone: This CDR3 is also generated by other DNA sequences in the sample. This rearrangement joins TRBV6-5 to TRBJ1-2; no reliable D call. The germline CDR1 and CDR2 sequences are MNHEY and SVGAGI. V was trimmed by 5 bases and J by 3 bases, leaving 7 bases between them. The CDR3 sequence is 12 residues long. The CDR3 DNA reads TGTGCCAGCAGTCGCGGGGACTATGGCTACACCTTC. The encoded protein is CASSRGDYGYTF.

In this sample, this clone turned up many times. The chain couples TRBV6-1 to TRBJ2-3; D is unclear. Trimming took 1 base from V and 4 from J, leaving 9 bases between them. The CDR3 consists of 14 residues. From germline, CDR1 is MNHNS and CDR2 SASEGT. The CDR3 spells CASSEGNGPDTQYF. The CDR3 DNA sequence: TGTGCCAGCAGTGAAGGGAATGGGCCAGATACGCAGTATTTT.

V usage is TRBV2 and J usage is TRBJ1-1, with a possible D match to TRBD1 (5 bases). Germline CDR1 and CDR2: SNHLY and FYNNEI. Trimming took 8 bases from V and 1 from J, leaving 8 bases between them. The CDR3 loop spans 12 amino acids. The DNA for the CDR3 is TGTGCCAGCTTACAGGAGAACACTGAAGCTTTCTTT. As protein: CASLQENTEAFF.

This sequence joins TRBV11-1 and TRBJ2-3, with TRBD2 matching over 7 bases. V shed 3 bases and J 4 bases; nucleotides not matched to a gene: 7. From germline, CDR1 is SGHAT and CDR2 FQDESV (reference sequence). The CDR3 extends over 15 amino acids. The CDR3 spells CASSFVSGAADTQYF. The CDR3, as DNA: TGTGCCAGCAGCTTCGTCAGCGGGGCGGCAGATACGCAGTATTTT.

The chain employs TRBV5-4 and TRBJ2-1; 11 bases fit TRBD2. CDR1 is SGHNT, CDR2 YYREEE, per germline (reference sequence). J lost 6 bases, V lost 0 bases, and 5 bases had no gene match. The CDR3 has 16 residues. For the CDR3, the DNA is TGTGCCAGCAGCTTGGCCGTGACTAGCGGGGCCAATGAGCAGTTCTTC. It specifies CASSLAVTSGANEQFF.

V and J are TRBV3-1 (or the pseudogene TRBV3-2) and TRBJ2-7; 10 nucleotides match TRBD2. The germline V gene encodes CDR1 LGHDT and CDR2 YNNKEL (reference sequence). The CDR3 sequence is 16 residues long. Trimming cost V 4 bases and J 4 bases; bases outside gene matches: 10. CDR3 region: CASSPQGTSVIYEQYF. CDR3 DNA: TGTGCCAGCAGCCCTCAAGGGACTAGCGTAATTTACGAGCAGTACTTC.

The CDR3 loop is CASSPPHLSGSTHEQFF. The CDR3 region has the DNA TGTGCCAGCAGTCCTCCCCACTTGAGCGGGAGCACTCATGAGCAGTTCTTC. The chain is built from TRBV28 and TRBJ2-1; 8 bases line up with TRBD2. The CDR3 is 17 amino acids. Germline V CDR1 and CDR2: MDHEN, SYDVKM. V trimming: 5 bases; J trimming: 8 bases; junction bases outside the gene matches: 17.

V and J are TRBV15 and TRBJ1-5, with D possibly TRBD1 on 5 matching bases. Germline values: CDR1 LNHNV, CDR2 YYDKDF (reference sequence). The length of the CDR3 is 15 residues. Trimming shortened V by 0 bases and J by 5 bases, and 11 bases separated the two germline ends. CDR3 nucleotide sequence: TGTGCCACCAGCAGAGATCAGGGTGGGTATCAGCCCCAGCATTTT. Translated: CATSRDQGGYQPQHF.

The rearrangement joins TRBV21-1 to TRBJ1-5. TRBV21-1 is a documented pseudogene. The CDR3 totals 18 residues. Here the CDR3 reads CASITEPLRGGGNQPQHF. DNA of the CDR3: TGTGCCAGCATCACTGAACCCCTCCGGGGAGGAGGGAATCAGCCCCAGCATTTT.

The DNA for the CDR3 is TGTGCCAGTAGTACCCCCGGGGGGGGGAACACCGGGGAGCTGTTTTTT. Protein sequence: CASSTPGGGNTGELFF. J is TRBJ2-2 and V is TRBV19, with TRBD2 matching 8 bases. This CDR3 region has 16 residues. Germline V gene sequence: CDR1 LNHDA, CDR2 SQIVND (reference sequence). The V and J ends lost 4 bases and 1 base, in that order; junction bases with no gene match: 5.

This clone appeared once. The V gene is TRBV27, the J gene TRBJ1-5; no clear D. The CDR3 runs to 15 residues. Germline values: CDR1 MNHEY, CDR2 SMNVEV (reference sequence). V was shortened by 0 bases and J by 0 bases, with 6 bases between the two germline ends. This CDR3 is CASSLSTYSNQPQHF. CDR3 DNA: TGTGCCAGCAGTTTATCAACCTATAGCAATCAGCCCCAGCATTTT.

This rearrangement joins TRBV6-5 to TRBJ1-5; weak D call: TRBD1 (5 bases). Germline V lookup: CDR1 MNHEY, CDR2 SVGAGI. V was shortened by 5 bases and J by 4 bases, with 9 bases between the two germline ends. This CDR3 comprises 13 residues. For the CDR3, the DNA is TGTGCCAGCAGTCCAGGGTTGAATCAGCCCCAGCATTTT. It encodes CASSPGLNQPQHF.

This chain joins TRBV6-5 and TRBJ1-6, with D unclear. The CDR3 is 11 amino acids. With 7 bases removed from V and 7 bases from J, the gap between germline ends came to 5 bases. The V gene's germline CDR1 is MNHEY and CDR2 SVGAGI. This CDR3 is CASTSNSPLHF. CDR3 DNA: TGTGCCAGCACCTCGAATTCACCCCTCCACTTT.

The genes are TRBV6-5 and TRBJ2-3; D unclear. Germline V gene lookup returns CDR1 MNHEY and CDR2 SVGAGI. Trimming took off 4 bases at V and 5 bases at J, with 10 bases between the two ends. CDR3 length: 13 residues. This CDR3 reads CASSFPGGDTQYF. CDR3 in DNA: TGTGCCAGCAGTTTCCCCGGCGGAGATACGCAGTATTTT.

This clone is a singleton in its sample. V and J are TRBV5-1 and TRBJ2-1; 7 positions agree with TRBD1. The CDR3 is 14 amino acids. The ends lost 0 bases at V and 9 bases at J; junction bases unmatched: 6. Looked up from germline, CDR1 is SGHRS and CDR2 is YFSETQ. This chain's CDR3 is CASSLGQGDGEQFF. The DNA of the CDR3 is TGCGCCAGCAGCTTGGGGCAGGGGGATGGTGAGCAGTTCTTC.

This chain uses TRBV5-4 with TRBJ1-6; D is undetermined. V lost 4 bases to trimming and J lost 9 bases, with 14 bases between them. Germline V gene lookup returns CDR1 SGHNT and CDR2 YYREEE (reference sequence). This CDR3 has 14 amino acids. CDR3 sequence: CASSIDIRGSPLHF. In nucleotides, the CDR3 is TGTGCCAGCAGCATCGACATCCGGGGTTCACCCCTCCACTTT.

The genes are TRBV5-1 and TRBJ2-7, with 8 bases identical to TRBD2. In germline, CDR1 is SGHRS, CDR2 YFSETQ. The V gene end was trimmed by 7 bases and the J gene end by 4 bases; junction bases not matched to a gene: 7. The CDR3 spans 13 residues. The CDR3 is CASATAGAYEQYF. The CDR3 nucleotides read TGCGCCAGCGCCACAGCGGGAGCTTACGAGCAGTACTTC.

The V and J genes are TRBV19 and TRBJ1-5; TRBD1 matches at 8 bases. CDR1 and CDR2 (germline): LNHDA, SQIVND (reference sequence). There are 16 residues in the CDR3. The junction had 10 bases not matched to a gene; V was cut back by 3 bases and J by 6 bases. The CDR3 reads CASSMAGQGGGQPQHF. DNA of the CDR3: TGTGCCAGTAGTATGGCCGGACAGGGAGGCGGTCAGCCCCAGCATTTT.

The chain employs TRBV6-5 and TRBJ1-4; 9 bases align to TRBD1. Looked up from germline, CDR1 is MNHEY and CDR2 is SVGAGI. This CDR3 comprises 15 residues. The ends lost 0 bases at V and 6 bases at J; junction bases unmatched: 2. The CDR3 loop reads CASSYSDRGYEKLFF. CDR3 DNA: TGTGCCAGCAGTTACTCGGACAGGGGTTATGAAAAACTGTTTTTT.

The rearrangement links TRBV10-3 to TRBJ1-4; 10 bases line up with TRBD1. The CDR3 covers 15 residues. Germline V gene sequence: CDR1 ENHRY, CDR2 SYGVKD. The V and J ends lost 3 bases and 5 bases, in that order; junction bases with no gene match: 3. This CDR3 reads CAISEPDRGNEKLFF. DNA for the CDR3: TGTGCCATCAGTGAACCGGACAGGGGGAATGAAAAACTGTTTTTT.

The chain is built from TRBV3-1 (or the pseudogene TRBV3-2) and TRBJ2-5; 9 bases fit TRBD2. The CDR3 has 16 amino acids. Losses at the gene ends were 0 bases for V and 4 bases for J; bases not matched to a gene: 6. Germline V gene data show CDR1 as LGHDT and CDR2 as YNNKEL (reference sequence). The CDR3 is CASSQDGGSGGETQYF. As DNA, the CDR3 is TGTGCCAGCAGCCAAGATGGGGGTAGCGGGGGAGAGACCCAGTACTTC.

This clone was detected only once. The V and J genes are TRBV11-2 and TRBJ1-2; no definite D call. The length of the CDR3 is 14 residues. Germline CDR1 is SGHAT and CDR2 is FQNNGV. The V end lost 0 bases, the J end lost 7 bases, and 12 bases lay between the germline ends. The CDR3 protein is CASSLDLTSRGYTF. The CDR3 nucleotides are TGTGCCAGCAGCTTAGATCTAACGTCGCGTGGCTACACCTTC.

The chain couples TRBV9 to TRBJ1-3; unclear D gene. The germline CDR1 and CDR2 sequences are SGDLS and YYNGEE. CDR3 length: 15 amino acids. Trimming left V 2 bases short and J 0 bases short, with 9 bases between. CDR3 coding DNA: TGTGCCAGCAGCGTCGGGAGCGTCTCTGGAAACACCATATATTTT. It yields the protein CASSVGSVSGNTIYF.